One sample yielded the 14 T cell receptor beta chains listed below, sequenced in a study of blood T cell repertoires in COVID-19. The repertoire was sequenced with immunoSEQ multiplex PCR; TCRdb's copy has only in-frame clones and lacks some. The sample has some 180,000 clones, about three quarters seen once. The sequenced sample was peripheral blood. These receptors were collected from a woman in her forties or fifties with active or convalescent COVID-19.

V and J are TRBV19 and TRBJ2-2; 9 bases are a match to TRBD1. Trimming at V came to 6 bases and at J to 4 bases, leaving 3 bases not matched to a gene. This CDR3 spans 14 amino acids. From germline, CDR1 is LNHDA and CDR2 SQIVND (reference sequence). The CDR3 region is CASSRTGVTGELFF. For the CDR3, the DNA is TGTGCCAGTAGCCGGACAGGGGTCACCGGGGAGCTGTTTTTT.

The V call is TRBV12-3 or TRBV12-4, the J call TRBJ1-1, with unresolved D. The CDR3 consists of 11 residues. V lost 4 bases and J lost 5, with 5 bases in between. The CDR3 is CASSSPTEAFF. The CDR3, as DNA: TGTGCCAGCAGTTCCCCTACTGAAGCTTTCTTT.

This sequence joins TRBV9 and TRBJ2-2; TRBD2 agrees at 9 bases. The trim removed 6 bases at V and 3 bases at J, leaving 6 bases unmatched. The germline gives CDR1 SGDLS, CDR2 YYNGEE. The CDR3 loop spans 15 amino acids. DNA of the CDR3: TGTGCCAGCACCTTAGCGGGAGTAGACACCGGGGAGCTGTTTTTT. Amino acids: CASTLAGVDTGELFF.

J is TRBJ1-5 and V is TRBV3-1 (or the pseudogene TRBV3-2); 9 bases agree with TRBD1. The CDR3 is 15 amino acids. Germline loops: CDR1 LGHDT, CDR2 YNNKEL (reference sequence). V lost 4 bases to trimming and J lost 7 bases; unmatched junction nucleotides: 8. CDR3 loop: CASSPLQGAGQPQHF. Written as DNA, the CDR3 is TGTGCCAGCAGCCCCCTACAGGGGGCAGGACAGCCCCAGCATTTT.

The CDR3 is CASSPTGGEYGYTF. CDR3 DNA: TGTGCCAGCAGTCCGACAGGGGGCGAATATGGCTACACCTTC. V is TRBV6-2 or TRBV6-3 and J is TRBJ1-2; TRBD1 aligns across 10 bases. Trimming took 5 bases from V and 5 from J; bases not matched to a gene: 5. Germline-derived CDR1 and CDR2 are MNHEY and SVGEGT. The CDR3 is 14 amino acids.

This sequence joins TRBV2 and TRBJ1-4, with D maybe TRBD1 (5 bases). CDR3 size: 14 residues. The germline V gene has CDR1 SNHLY and CDR2 FYNNEI. Trimming took 5 bases from V and 1 from J, leaving 8 bases between them. CDR3 sequence: CASSQGRTNEKLFF. CDR3 bases: TGTGCCAGCAGTCAGGGTCGAACTAATGAAAAACTGTTTTTT.

The chain couples TRBV7-2 to TRBJ2-7; D call uncertain. The CDR3 totals 15 residues. Germline V gene data show CDR1 as SGHTA and CDR2 as FQGNSA. V gave up 0 bases and J gave up 7 bases, with 16 bases separating them. The CDR3 sequence is CASSLAPTLLGEQYF. The CDR3 nucleotides read TGTGCCAGCAGCTTAGCCCCTACCTTACTCGGGGAGCAGTACTTC.

The V and J genes are TRBV28 and TRBJ1-4, with D possibly TRBD1 on 5 matching bases. Germline V CDR1 and CDR2: MDHEN, SYDVKM. CDR3 length: 17 amino acids. V lost 5 bases to trimming and J lost 2 bases, with 18 bases between them. The CDR3 DNA reads TGTGCCAGCAGTCCCCCTACAGGTCGCAGGACTAATGAAAAACTGTTTTTT. Amino acids: CASSPPTGRRTNEKLFF.

The chain is built from TRBV6-5 and TRBJ1-6; TRBD1 is a possible D gene (5 bases). The CDR3 runs to 14 residues. Trimming took off 6 bases at V and 6 bases at J, with 12 bases between the two ends. CDR1 and CDR2 from the germline V gene are MNHEY and SVGAGI. CDR3 bases: TGTGCCAGCAGCCTCAGGGAAATTAATTCACCCCTCCACTTT. Translation: CASSLREINSPLHF.

This clone is labeled medium-sized (0.01 to 0.1%). The genes are TRBV28 and TRBJ2-5; no clear D gene. The length of the CDR3 is 12 residues. V gave up 8 bases and J gave up 7 bases, with 14 bases separating them. Looked up from germline, CDR1 is MDHEN and CDR2 is SYDVKM. The CDR3: CASGFSAATQYF. CDR3 bases: TGTGCCAGCGGGTTCTCCGCGGCGACCCAGTACTTC.

This clone has a single count. The chain employs TRBV15 and TRBJ2-1; maybe TRBD2 (6 bases). V was clipped by 5 bases and J by 4 bases, with 12 bases between them. The CDR3 has 14 amino acids. Germline assignment: CDR1 LNHNV and CDR2 YYDKDF (reference sequence). The CDR3 here is CATSGGNIYNEQFF. In nucleotides, the CDR3 is TGTGCCACCAGCGGGGGGAATATTTACAATGAGCAGTTCTTC.

The chain's CDR3 is CASSTVAWTGPTEAFF. CDR3 DNA: TGTGCCAGTAGTACGGTTGCGTGGACAGGGCCCACTGAAGCTTTCTTT. The V call is TRBV19, the J call TRBJ1-1; 8 bases align to TRBD1. Germline assignment: CDR1 LNHDA and CDR2 SQIVND (reference sequence). V trimming: 4 bases; J trimming: 4 bases; junction bases outside the gene matches: 11. This CDR3 comprises 16 residues.

The count of this clone is one. J is TRBJ2-3 and V is TRBV19; 7 bases match TRBD2. J was trimmed by 4 bases and V by 9 bases; bases with no gene match: 10. Germline CDR1 and CDR2: LNHDA and SQIVND (reference sequence). The CDR3 is made up of 14 amino acids. CDR3 bases: TGTGCCAGCTCGCCCGCGGGGGTACCAGATACGCAGTATTTT. This encodes CASSPAGVPDTQYF.

This chain uses TRBV29-1 with TRBJ2-1, with 11 bases lining up with TRBD1. The CDR3 runs to 15 residues. Germline loops: CDR1 SQVTM, CDR2 ANQGSEA. Unmatched junction bases numbered 16, after V lost 6 bases and J lost 12 bases. CDR3 bases: TGCAGCGTCCCCTCCGGGACAGGGGGATTCAAGGGGCAGTTCTTC. It specifies CSVPSGTGGFKGQFF.